These T cell receptor beta chains were read from a single sample in a study of cytomegalovirus exposure and HLA in healthy donors. Method: immunoSEQ multiplex PCR; TCRdb's copy keeps in-frame clones and lacks some. The data contain about 110,000 clones, almost 90% of them seen just once; the ten biggest clones take up about 2%. The sample taken for sequencing was PBMCs. All receptors come from a woman aged 18-35 years in good health and CMV-seronegative. The CDR3 runs from the conserved cysteine through the conserved F or W. D genes are given only for firm matches. A row's size may be missing; if present it is once, few, many or a size class.

d_call clone_size j_call v_call cdr3_aa cdr3_nt
. . TRBJ1-2 TRBV5-6 CASSLRVLPIGYTF TGTGCCAGCAGCTTGCGGGTTTTACCGATTGGCTACACCTTC
TRBD2 . TRBJ2-7 TRBV13 CASSWGLAGGTYEQYF TGTGCCAGCAGCTGGGGACTAGCGGGAGGGACCTACGAGCAGTACTTC
. . TRBJ2-3 TRBV15 CATSRSGVYTDTQYF TGTGCCACCAGCAGAAGCGGAGTGTACACAGATACGCAGTATTTT
TRBD1 . TRBJ2-7 TRBV25-1 CASSGDSYEQYF TGTGCCAGCAGCGGGGACAGCTACGAGCAGTACTTC
. . TRBJ2-1 TRBV10-2 CASSVSGEQFF TGCGCCAGCAGTGTTTCGGGTGAGCAGTTCTTC
. . TRBJ2-7 TRBV27 CASSPIKTDRTISYEQYF TGTGCCAGCAGTCCCATAAAAACCGACAGGACAATTTCCTACGAGCAGTACTTC
. . TRBJ1-4 TRBV5-1 CASSLDTFNEKLFF TGCGCCAGCAGCTTGGACACCTTTAATGAAAAACTGTTTTTT
. . TRBJ1-2 TRBV5-1 CASSPRTTGNYGYTF TGCGCCAGCAGCCCTAGAACGACAGGAAATTATGGCTACACCTTC
. . TRBJ2-5 TRBV28 CASSLIEKTQYF TGTGCCAGCAGTTTAATCGAGAAGACCCAGTACTTC
TRBD1 . TRBJ1-4 TRBV6-1 CASSRNRGFNEKLFF TGTGCCAGCAGTAGGAACAGGGGTTTTAATGAAAAACTGTTTTTT
. . TRBJ1-1 TRBV5-4 CATLGQGTEAFF TGTGCCACCCTCGGACAAGGCACTGAAGCTTTCTTT
TRBD2 . TRBJ2-1 TRBV6-1 CASSESGRARDEQFF TGTGCCAGCAGTGAAAGCGGGAGGGCTAGGGATGAGCAGTTCTTC
TRBD1 once TRBJ2-3 TRBV27 CASRTEQGASTDTQYF TGTGCCAGCAGAACCGAACAGGGGGCAAGCACAGATACGCAGTATTTT
TRBD2 . TRBJ2-1 TRBV28 CASSYLVGGWSLDEQFF TGTGCCAGCAGTTATCTCGTGGGGGGGTGGTCCCTGGATGAGCAGTTCTTC
TRBD1 once TRBJ1-3 TRBV6-6 CASSYGTGSTRNTIYF TGTGCCAGCAGTTATGGGACAGGGAGTACAAGAAACACCATATATTTT
TRBD2 few TRBJ2-7 TRBV7-9 CASSSEAGGFYEQYF TGTGCCAGCAGCTCCGAGGCGGGAGGCTTCTACGAGCAGTACTTC
TRBD1 . TRBJ1-6 TRBV5-6 CASSFQPTGGSYNSPLHF TGTGCCAGCAGCTTTCAACCGACAGGGGGCTCCTATAATTCACCCCTCCACTTT
. . TRBJ2-1 TRBV30 CAWSVGSNRYNEQFF TGTGCCTGGAGTGTAGGGAGTAATCGGTACAATGAGCAGTTCTTC
. . TRBJ1-2 TRBV11-2 CASSFRAGDYGYTF TGTGCCAGCAGCTTCCGAGCCGGGGACTATGGCTACACCTTC
. once TRBJ1-2 TRBV10-3 CAISEAGDLIYGYTF TGTGCCATCAGTGAGGCCGGGGATCTCATCTATGGCTACACCTTC
. . TRBJ2-7 TRBV5-1 CASSSGTERAYEQYF TGCGCCAGCAGCTCGGGTACGGAACGGGCCTACGAGCAGTACTTC
TRBD2 . TRBJ2-1 TRBV7-9 CASSLERLAGVAYNEQFF TGTGCCAGCAGCTTAGAAAGGCTTGCGGGAGTAGCCTACAATGAGCAGTTCTTC
. . TRBJ1-1 TRBV14 CASSHIAGTEAFF TGTGCCAGCAGCCACATAGCGGGCACTGAAGCTTTCTTT